This T cell receptor beta chain was retrieved from a study of tumor-infiltrating lymphocytes in primary liver carcinoma. Germline CDR1 is MGHRA and CDR2 is YSYEKL. The CDR3 loop spans 15 amino acids. As for this clonotype: The antigen is not known. The junction and the germline gene differ at one end; a read error may be behind it.

With approximately 500 ng total RNA as template and a constant-region primer, TCR beta cDNA was made. Slightly modified ARM-PCR with three nested multiplex PCR rounds yielded TCR beta libraries. PCR rounds one and two used TRBV1-TRBV30 forward primers with a C-beta reverse primer for around 10 cycles each. TCRdb called the multiplex PCR reads again in MiXCR, with one record for every CDR3 protein. This sample has 150,000 to 200,000 distinct CDR3 sequences; around 81% occur once, and the top ten carry 15% to 20%. Whole-study findings and limits: A fraction of only about 7-25% of top clones appeared in all five tumor regions. The study found tumor-adjacent and tumor-blood pairs overlapped less than tumor region pairs.

Unsorted bulk tissue of about 20-30 mg yielded co-extracted RNA and DNA. Surgeons resected the patients' primary liver carcinomas. The study enrolled treatment-naive patients with chronic HBV infection. The sequence was collected from a man in his forties or fifties with primary liver carcinoma and hepatitis B virus infection. Material: tumor tissue from primary liver carcinoma. V is TRBV4-1 and J is TRBJ2-1, with D maybe TRBD2 (5 bases). The CDR3 DNA sequence: TGCGCCAGCAGCCTTATCCCGGGGTATTGCAATGAGGAGTTCTTC. This codes for CASSLIPGYCNEEFF.